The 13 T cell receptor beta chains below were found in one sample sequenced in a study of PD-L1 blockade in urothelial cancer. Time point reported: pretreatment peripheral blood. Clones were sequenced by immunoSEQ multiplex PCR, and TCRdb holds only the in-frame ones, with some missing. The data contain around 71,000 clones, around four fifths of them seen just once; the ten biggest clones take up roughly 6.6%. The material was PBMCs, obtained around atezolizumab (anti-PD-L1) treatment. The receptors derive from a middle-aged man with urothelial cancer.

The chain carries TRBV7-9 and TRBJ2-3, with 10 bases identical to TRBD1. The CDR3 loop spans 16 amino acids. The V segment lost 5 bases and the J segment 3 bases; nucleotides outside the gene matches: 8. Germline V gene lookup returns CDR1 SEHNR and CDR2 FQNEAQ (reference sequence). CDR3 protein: CASSPGGGQGTDTQYF. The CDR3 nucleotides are TGTGCCAGCAGCCCCGGTGGGGGACAGGGGACAGATACGCAGTATTTT.

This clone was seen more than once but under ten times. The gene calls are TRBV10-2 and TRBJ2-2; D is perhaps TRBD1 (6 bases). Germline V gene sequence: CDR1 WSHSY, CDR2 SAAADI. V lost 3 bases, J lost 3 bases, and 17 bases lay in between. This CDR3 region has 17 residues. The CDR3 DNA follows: TGCGCCAGCAGTGACCAGGGGCCAGCAGTGGACACCGGGGAGCTGTTTTTT. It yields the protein CASSDQGPAVDTGELFF.

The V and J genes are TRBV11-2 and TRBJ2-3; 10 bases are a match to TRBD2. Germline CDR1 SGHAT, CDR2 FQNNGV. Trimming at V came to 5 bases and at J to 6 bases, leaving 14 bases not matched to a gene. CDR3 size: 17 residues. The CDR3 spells CASSAGTSVMEADTQYF. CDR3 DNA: TGTGCCAGCAGCGCCGGGACTAGCGTGATGGAGGCGGATACGCAGTATTTT.

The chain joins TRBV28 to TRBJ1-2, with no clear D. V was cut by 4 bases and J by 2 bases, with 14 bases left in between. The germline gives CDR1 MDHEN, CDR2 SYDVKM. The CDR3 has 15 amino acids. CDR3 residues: CASSWMGGGNYGYTF. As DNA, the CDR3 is TGTGCCAGCAGTTGGATGGGAGGCGGGAACTATGGCTACACCTTC.

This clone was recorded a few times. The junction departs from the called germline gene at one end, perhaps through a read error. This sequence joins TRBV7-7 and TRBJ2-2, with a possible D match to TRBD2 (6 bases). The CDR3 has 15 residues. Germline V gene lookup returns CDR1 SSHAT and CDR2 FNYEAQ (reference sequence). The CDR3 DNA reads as TGTGCTAGCAGCTTGGCGGGACCGAACACCGGGGAGCTGTTTTTT. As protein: CASSLAGPNTGELFF. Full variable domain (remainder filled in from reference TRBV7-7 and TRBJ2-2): GAGVSQSPRYKVTKRGQDVTLRCDPISSHATLYWYQQALGQGPEFLTYFNYEAQPDKSGLPSDRFSAERPEGSISTLTIQRTEQRDSAMYRCASSLAGPNTGELFFGEGSRLTVL.

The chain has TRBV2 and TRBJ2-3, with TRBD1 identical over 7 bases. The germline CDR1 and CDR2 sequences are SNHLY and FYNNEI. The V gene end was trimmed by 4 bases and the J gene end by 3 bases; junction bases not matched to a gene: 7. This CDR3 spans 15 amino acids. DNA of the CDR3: TGTGCCAGCAGTGTCCTTCGACAGGGAACAGATACGCAGTATTTT. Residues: CASSVLRQGTDTQYF.

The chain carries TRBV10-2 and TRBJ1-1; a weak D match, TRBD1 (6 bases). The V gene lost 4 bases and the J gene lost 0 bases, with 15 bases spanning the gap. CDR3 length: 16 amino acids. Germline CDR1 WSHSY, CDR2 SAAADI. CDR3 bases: TGCGCCAGCAGTGGGACCCAGGACAGTTTGAACACTGAAGCTTTCTTT. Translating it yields CASSGTQDSLNTEAFF.

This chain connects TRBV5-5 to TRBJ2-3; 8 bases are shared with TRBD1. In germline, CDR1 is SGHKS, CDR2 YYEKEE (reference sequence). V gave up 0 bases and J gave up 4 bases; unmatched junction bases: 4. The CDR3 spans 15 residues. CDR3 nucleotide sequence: TGTGCCAGCAGCTTGGGACAGGGGCCCCCAGATACGCAGTATTTT. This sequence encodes CASSLGQGPPDTQYF.

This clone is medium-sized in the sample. As DNA, the CDR3 is TGTGCCAGCAGCGGAACTAGCGGGAGGACTAATGAGCAGTTCTTC. Its translation is CASSGTSGRTNEQFF. J is TRBJ2-1 and V is TRBV9, with 12 positions matching TRBD2. V lost 3 bases to trimming and J lost 7 bases; unmatched junction nucleotides: 5. Germline V gene data show CDR1 as SGDLS and CDR2 as YYNGEE. The CDR3 runs to 15 residues.

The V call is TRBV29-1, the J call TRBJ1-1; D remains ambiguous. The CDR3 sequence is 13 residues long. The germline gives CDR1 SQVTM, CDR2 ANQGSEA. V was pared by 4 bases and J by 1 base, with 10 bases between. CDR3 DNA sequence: TGCAGCGTTGTAGTATCGGGGAACACTGAAGCTTTCTTT. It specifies CSVVVSGNTEAFF.

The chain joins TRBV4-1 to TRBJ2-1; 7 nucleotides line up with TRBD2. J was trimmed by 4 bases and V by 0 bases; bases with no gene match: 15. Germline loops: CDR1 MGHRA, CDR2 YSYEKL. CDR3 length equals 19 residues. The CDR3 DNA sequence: TGCGCCAGCAGCCAAGATAAAGGCGGGAGAAAAGGAGGGTACAATGAGCAGTTCTTC. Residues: CASSQDKGGRKGGYNEQFF.

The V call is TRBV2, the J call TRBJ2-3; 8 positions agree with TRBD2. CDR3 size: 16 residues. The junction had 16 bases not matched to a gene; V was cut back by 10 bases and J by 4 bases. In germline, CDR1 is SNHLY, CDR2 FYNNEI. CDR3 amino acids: CAIRSDSGMAADTQYF. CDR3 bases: TGTGCCATCCGCTCCGATAGCGGGATGGCGGCAGATACGCAGTATTTT. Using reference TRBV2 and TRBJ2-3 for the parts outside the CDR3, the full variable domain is EPEVTQTPSHQVTQMGQEVILRCVPISNHLYFYWYRQILGQKVEFLVSFYNNEISEKSEIFDDQFSVERPDGSNFTLKIRSTKLEDSAMYFCAIRSDSGMAADTQYFGPGTRLTVL.

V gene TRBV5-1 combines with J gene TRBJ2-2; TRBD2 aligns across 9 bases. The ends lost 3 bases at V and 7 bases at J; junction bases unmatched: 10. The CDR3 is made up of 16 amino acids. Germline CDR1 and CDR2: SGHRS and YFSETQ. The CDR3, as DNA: TGCGCCAGCAGCTCCGCTGGCGGGAGGGCCGACGGGGAGCTGTTTTTT. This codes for CASSSAGGRADGELFF.